A selection of T cell receptor beta chains follows, all from one sample in a study of blood T cell repertoires in COVID-19. Sequencing used immunoSEQ multiplex PCR; TCRdb keeps in-frame clones, though not all of them. The sample shows about 69,000 clones, 65% to 85% of them seen only once. Sequencing used peripheral blood. The receptors derive from a man in his fifties or sixties with acute or convalescent COVID-19. CDR3s include the opening cysteine and the closing phenylalanine or tryptophan. The D gene is left open where the match is weak. Not all rows give a size; the values are once, few, many and, for expanded clones, a class.

D gene	CDR3 length	V gene	clone size	J gene	CDR3 DNA	CDR3 protein
TRBD2	15	TRBV7-3	.	TRBJ2-3	TGTGCCAGCAGCTCCCGGGGGGGCGATGGAGATACGCAGTATTTT	CASSSRGGDGDTQYF
TRBD1	17	TRBV6-2/TRBV6-3	.	TRBJ1-2	TGTGCCAGCAGTTACAGTAGGACAGGGGGCCCCGCGTATGGCTACACCTTC	CASSYSRTGGPAYGYTF
TRBD1	17	TRBV7-2	.	TRBJ1-4	TGTGCCAGCAGCTTCCGGGACAGGGGGCGTTTTAATGAAAAACTGTTTTTT	CASSFRDRGRFNEKLFF
.	12	TRBV29-1	.	TRBJ1-4	TGCAGCGGCGCCACAGGGTATGAAAAACTGTTTTTT	CSGATGYEKLFF
.	10	TRBV19	.	TRBJ1-1	TGTGCCAGTCAAGAGACTGAAGCTTTCTTT	CASQETEAFF
TRBD1	16	TRBV19	.	TRBJ2-3	TGTGCCAGTAGTATAATGGGACAGCCCTCTCCAGATACGCAGTATTTT	CASSIMGQPSPDTQYF
TRBD1	14	TRBV6-5	.	TRBJ1-2	TGTGCCAGCAGAGCCGGGACAGGGTTTTTCGGCTACACCTTC	CASRAGTGFFGYTF
.	13	TRBV6-2/TRBV6-3	.	TRBJ1-4	TGTGCCAGCAGTCGAACGGGGAACGAAAAACTGTTTTTT	CASSRTGNEKLFF
TRBD1	16	TRBV7-2	few	TRBJ1-2	TGTGCCAGCAGCCCCCCGGACAGGGTCCCTAACTATGGCTACACCTTC	CASSPPDRVPNYGYTF
.	14	TRBV5-1	.	TRBJ2-2	TGCGCCAGCAGCTTGGTACAGGCAAGCGGGGAGCTGTTTTTT	CASSLVQASGELFF
.	13	TRBV6-5	.	TRBJ1-1	TGTGCCAGCAGTTACAGCCTGAACACTGAAGCTTTCTTT	CASSYSLNTEAFF
TRBD1	14	TRBV6-5	.	TRBJ2-5	TGTGCCAGCAGGGGGGACAGGGACCAAGAGACCCAGTACTTC	CASRGDRDQETQYF
TRBD2	14	TRBV19	.	TRBJ2-3	TGTGCCAGTACGGAGCGGGGCCCCACAGATACGCAGTATTTT	CASTERGPTDTQYF
.	14	TRBV9	.	TRBJ1-1	TGTGCCAGCAGCGCACAAGCAGGGGACACTGAAGCTTTCTTT	CASSAQAGDTEAFF
.	16	TRBV15	few	TRBJ1-3	TGTGCCACCAGCAGAGATTATGCCGGCTCTGGAAACACCATATATTTT	CATSRDYAGSGNTIYF
.	13	TRBV18	.	TRBJ1-3	TGTGCCAGCTCACCCCTCCCGTTGAACACCATATATTTT	CASSPLPLNTIYF
TRBD1	14	TRBV6-5	.	TRBJ1-4	TGTGCCAGCAGTACTGACAGGGTGGTGGAAAAACTGTTTTTT	CASSTDRVVEKLFF
.	15	TRBV5-8	.	TRBJ2-5	TGTGCCAGCAGACAAAGGGGGGCCGGGGGGGAGACCCAGTACTTC	CASRQRGAGGETQYF
.	13	TRBV6-6	.	TRBJ1-6	TGTGCCAGCAGTTACGACACTCAATCACCCCTCCACTTT	CASSYDTQSPLHF
TRBD1	15	TRBV6-5	.	TRBJ1-5	TGTGCCAGCAGAAAGTCCGGGACAGAAAATCAGCCCCAGCATTTT	CASRKSGTENQPQHF
TRBD1	20	TRBV6-2/TRBV6-3	.	TRBJ2-3	TGTGCCAGCAGTTCCTACACGAATTACCCAGCTAAGGGGGCCGCAGATACGCAGTATTTT	CASSSYTNYPAKGAADTQYF
TRBD1	12	TRBV14	.	TRBJ1-1	TGTGCCAGCAGACACCGACAGGGGGGTGCTTTCTTT	CASRHRQGGAFF
.	15	TRBV6-4	.	TRBJ2-3	TGTGCCAGCAGTGACTCGTCTTTGTCCGGGAGTACGCAGTATTTT	CASSDSSLSGSTQYF
TRBD2	16	TRBV4-1	.	TRBJ2-7	TGCGCCAGCAGCCAAGCGGGGGGAGGCACAGCCTACGAGCAGTACTTC	CASSQAGGGTAYEQYF
.	11	TRBV4-1	.	TRBJ2-7	TGCGCCAGCAGCCAAACGGGCGAGCAGTACTTC	CASSQTGEQYF
TRBD1	18	TRBV5-1	.	TRBJ1-1	TGCGCCAGCAGCCCCCTGGCCTTCGCAGGGGGTCGGGACACTGAAGCTTTCTTT	CASSPLAFAGGRDTEAFF
TRBD1	15	TRBV4-3	.	TRBJ1-4	TGCGCCAGCAGCCCCCAAGGGACAGGGGGAGAAAAACTGTTTTTT	CASSPQGTGGEKLFF
.	14	TRBV6-4	.	TRBJ1-1	TGTGCCAGCAGCGGGTCTGCCAGTAACACTGAAGCTTTCTTT	CASSGSASNTEAFF
TRBD1	17	TRBV7-2	once	TRBJ2-3	TGTGCCAGCAGCGAACGGGACAGGGGAGTCGGGACAGATACGCAGTATTTT	CASSERDRGVGTDTQYF
.	15	TRBV19	.	TRBJ2-3	TGTGCCAGTAGTGATCCAGGGAGGTCCGCAGATACGCAGTATTTT	CASSDPGRSADTQYF
TRBD1	16	TRBV3-1/TRBV3-2	once	TRBJ2-2	TGTGCCAGCAGCCAGCTCGGCAGGGGGTTCACCGGGGAGCTGTTTTTT	CASSQLGRGFTGELFF
TRBD1	15	TRBV25-1	.	TRBJ1-2	TGTGCCAGCAGTGAATTACAGGGGTCTAACTATGGCTACACCTTC	CASSELQGSNYGYTF
TRBD2	17	TRBV19	.	TRBJ2-1	TGTGCCAGTAGTATCGCCGCTAGCGGGGCCCCTTACAATGAGCAGTTCTTC	CASSIAASGAPYNEQFF
.	13	TRBV5-4	.	TRBJ1-1	TGTGCCAGCAGCTTGGATCAGGGCACTGAAGCTTTCTTT	CASSLDQGTEAFF
.	15	TRBV2	few	TRBJ1-3	TGTGCCAGCAGTGGACTGTTGAGCTCTGGAAACACCATATATTTT	CASSGLLSSGNTIYF
TRBD1	14	TRBV15	.	TRBJ2-5	TGTGCCACCAGCGATCGAACAGGGGGGGAGACCCAGTACTTC	CATSDRTGGETQYF
.	16	TRBV19	.	TRBJ1-5	TGTGCCAGTAGTATAGCTGGAGGTGCTAGCAATCAGCCCCAGCATTTT	CASSIAGGASNQPQHF
TRBD1	15	TRBV19	.	TRBJ1-4	TGTGCCAGTAGTAGGGGGACAGGAGCTAATGAAAAACTGTTTTTT	CASSRGTGANEKLFF
.	18	TRBV28	.	TRBJ1-2	TGTGCCAGCAGTTTAAGGCAGGGCGCGGTCAAAATTCCGTATGGCTACACCTTC	CASSLRQGAVKIPYGYTF
.	13	TRBV7-2	.	TRBJ2-1	TGTGCCAGCAGCTTGCGGTCGGTTGGTGAGCAGTTCTTC	CASSLRSVGEQFF
.	16	TRBV30	.	TRBJ2-6	TGTGCCTGGAGTCGTATCAGAAGCTCTGGGGCCAACGTCCTGACTTTC	CAWSRIRSSGANVLTF
.	18	TRBV6-9	few	TRBJ1-1	TGTGCCAGCAGTTGTAGGGGGGGACCGGGACGCGGAGGCACTGAAGCTTTCTTT	CASSCRGGPGRGGTEAFF
.	11	TRBV6-4	.	TRBJ1-1	TGTGCCAGCAGTGACGGGGGGACGGCTTTCTTT	CASSDGGTAFF
.	15	TRBV4-3	once	TRBJ1-1	TGCGCCAGCAGCCCCGTGGGAGAGATGAACACTGAAGCTTTCTTT	CASSPVGEMNTEAFF
.	16	TRBV5-6	.	TRBJ1-6	TGTGCCAGCAGCTTGAGGGGCGCAGGTCGTACTTCACCCCTCCACTTT	CASSLRGAGRTSPLHF
.	14	TRBV2	.	TRBJ2-7	TGTGCCAGCAGTGTGTTCCAAGGGGCCTACGAGCAGTACTTC	CASSVFQGAYEQYF
.	16	TRBV9	.	TRBJ1-1	TGTGCCAGCAGCGTAGAGGAGGGAGGAGGGAACACTGAAGCTTTCTTT	CASSVEEGGGNTEAFF
.	12	TRBV29-1	.	TRBJ2-2	TGCAGCGTTGTATCCGGCACCGGGGAGCTGTTTTTT	CSVVSGTGELFF
TRBD1	12	TRBV12-3/TRBV12-4	.	TRBJ1-5	TGTGCCAGCAGGACAGGGAATCAGCCCCAGCATTTT	CASRTGNQPQHF
TRBD2	19	TRBV15	.	TRBJ2-2	TGTGCCACCAGCAGAGATCATGGCGGGAGTTCCGCGAACACCGGGGAGCTGTTTTTT	CATSRDHGGSSANTGELFF
.	14	TRBV6-2/TRBV6-3	.	TRBJ1-6	TGTGCCAGCAGTTCGACAATCCCTAATTCACCCCTCCACTTT	CASSSTIPNSPLHF
TRBD1	15	TRBV7-2	.	TRBJ1-5	TGTGCCAGCAGCTTAGGGTCAGGGGGCGGTGGGCCCCAGCATTTT	CASSLGSGGGGPQHF
.	14	TRBV18	.	TRBJ1-5	TGTGCCAGCTCACCACCGGGGGCTGGTCAGCCCCAGCATTTT	CASSPPGAGQPQHF
TRBD1	13	TRBV12-3/TRBV12-4	.	TRBJ1-2	TGTGCCAGCATCGCACAGGGGTTCTATGGCTACACCTTC	CASIAQGFYGYTF
TRBD1	15	TRBV14	once	TRBJ2-3	TGTGCCAGCAGCCCTCAGGGGGCGGGCACAGATACGCAGTATTTT	CASSPQGAGTDTQYF
.	15	TRBV5-8	medium-sized	TRBJ2-4	TGTGCCAGCAGCTTGCAAGGGGTTCCCACTAACATTCAGTACTTC	CASSLQGVPTNIQYF
TRBD2	15	TRBV10-1	.	TRBJ2-3	TGCGCCAGCAGTAAACAGCGGGGGTCCACAGATACGCAGTATTTT	CASSKQRGSTDTQYF
TRBD1	12	TRBV12-3/TRBV12-4	.	TRBJ1-3	TGTGCCAGCAGGACAGGGGAAAACACCATATATTTT	CASRTGENTIYF
TRBD1	15	TRBV6-9	.	TRBJ1-1	TGTGCCAGCAGTTCTCCGGGACAGGTGAACACTGAAGCTTTCTTT	CASSSPGQVNTEAFF
TRBD1	17	TRBV6-2/TRBV6-3	.	TRBJ2-7	TGTGCCAGCAGTTATCGATTGACAGGGGCCCGACTGGGGGAGCAGTACTTC	CASSYRLTGARLGEQYF